These T cell receptor beta chains were read from a single sample in a study of shared clonotypes between healthy human individuals. Sequenced by immunoSEQ multiplex PCR; TCRdb stores in-frame clones only, minus some. The sample lists fewer than 2.5 million clones, 93% occurring once. Material: naive CD4+ T cells from PBMCs. Receptor source: a man in his late teens or twenties in good health. Some clones in this sample may be carry-over from other donors' samples. Both conserved end residues are part of each CDR3. Each record gives: V gene, J gene, D gene, clone size, CDR3 DNA, CDR3 protein. D genes are given only for firm matches. Some rows have no size entry. The others give once, few or many, or a class for an expanded clone.

v_gene: TRBV5-1; j_gene: TRBJ1-2; d_gene: TRBD1; abundance: .; CDR3nt: TGCGCCAGCAGGACGGGACAGTTCTATGGCTACACCTTC; CDR3aa: CASRTGQFYGYTF
v_gene: TRBV19; j_gene: TRBJ1-2; d_gene: .; abundance: .; CDR3nt: TGTGCCAGTAGAAGAAGGAACTATGGCTACACCTTC; CDR3aa: CASRRRNYGYTF
v_gene: TRBV7-6; j_gene: TRBJ1-5; d_gene: .; abundance: .; CDR3nt: TGTGCCAGCAGCTTAAACCCGCGGGGCAATCAGCCCCAGCATTTT; CDR3aa: CASSLNPRGNQPQHF
v_gene: TRBV7-7; j_gene: TRBJ2-5; d_gene: .; abundance: .; CDR3nt: TGTGCCAGCAGCCAGGCCTCTGCAGGGGAGACCCAGTACTTC; CDR3aa: CASSQASAGETQYF
v_gene: TRBV5-1; j_gene: TRBJ2-3; d_gene: .; abundance: .; CDR3nt: TGCGCCAGCAGTCACGAAACAGATACGCAGTATTTT; CDR3aa: CASSHETDTQYF
v_gene: TRBV19; j_gene: TRBJ2-2; d_gene: TRBD2; abundance: .; CDR3nt: TGTGCCAGTCGAGCCCGACTAGCGATGAACACCGGGGAGCTGTTTTTT; CDR3aa: CASRARLAMNTGELFF
v_gene: TRBV19; j_gene: TRBJ2-3; d_gene: .; abundance: .; CDR3nt: TGTGCCAGTAGTATAGTGGAAGGACGGGGTACAGATACGCAGTATTTT; CDR3aa: CASSIVEGRGTDTQYF
v_gene: TRBV7-8; j_gene: TRBJ1-2; d_gene: .; abundance: .; CDR3nt: TGTGCCAGCAGCTTCCGAAGGGGAGTCGACTATGGCTACACCTTC; CDR3aa: CASSFRRGVDYGYTF
v_gene: TRBV4-3; j_gene: TRBJ1-2; d_gene: .; abundance: .; CDR3nt: TGCGCCAGCAGCCAATCCAGAGGCAGCTATGGCTACACCTTC; CDR3aa: CASSQSRGSYGYTF
v_gene: TRBV14; j_gene: TRBJ1-1; d_gene: .; abundance: .; CDR3nt: TGTGCCAGCAGCCTTGTCCCAGGGGCGGTCACTGAAGCTTTCTTT; CDR3aa: CASSLVPGAVTEAFF
v_gene: TRBV7-2; j_gene: TRBJ2-6; d_gene: .; abundance: once; CDR3nt: TGTGCCAGCAGCCCCTCTGTAAGAGCTGGGGCCAACGTCCTGACTTTC; CDR3aa: CASSPSVRAGANVLTF
v_gene: TRBV4-2; j_gene: TRBJ2-7; d_gene: .; abundance: .; CDR3nt: TGTGCCAGCAGCCAAGACCTCGGCAGGGGCGCCTACGAGCAGTACTTC; CDR3aa: CASSQDLGRGAYEQYF
v_gene: TRBV14; j_gene: TRBJ2-5; d_gene: .; abundance: .; CDR3nt: TGTGCCAGCAGCAGGTCTCAAGAGACCCAGTACTTC; CDR3aa: CASSRSQETQYF
v_gene: TRBV6-6; j_gene: TRBJ1-2; d_gene: .; abundance: .; CDR3nt: TGTGCCAGCAACCAAGACCATGGCTACACCTTC; CDR3aa: CASNQDHGYTF
v_gene: TRBV5-1; j_gene: TRBJ1-6; d_gene: TRBD1; abundance: .; CDR3nt: TGCGCCAGCAGCCTACAGGGGCCTCCCCTCCACTTT; CDR3aa: CASSLQGPPLHF
v_gene: TRBV6-1; j_gene: TRBJ1-2; d_gene: .; abundance: .; CDR3nt: TGTGCCAGCAGTGAACGGGGGATCTATGGCTACACCTTC; CDR3aa: CASSERGIYGYTF
v_gene: TRBV28; j_gene: TRBJ2-1; d_gene: .; abundance: .; CDR3nt: TGTGCCAGCAGCCTTATCCCCCCTAATGAGCAGTTCTTC; CDR3aa: CASSLIPPNEQFF
v_gene: TRBV4-1; j_gene: TRBJ2-7; d_gene: .; abundance: .; CDR3nt: TGCGCCAGCAGCCAATTCCCGGCCTCGTTCGACTACGAGCAGTACTTC; CDR3aa: CASSQFPASFDYEQYF
v_gene: TRBV4-3; j_gene: TRBJ2-1; d_gene: .; abundance: .; CDR3nt: TGCGCCAGCAGCCAAGCTCAGGGTCTGGATTCAAATGAGCAGTTCTTC; CDR3aa: CASSQAQGLDSNEQFF
v_gene: TRBV5-1; j_gene: TRBJ2-3; d_gene: TRBD2; abundance: .; CDR3nt: TGCGCCAGCAGCTTGGCCCTGGCTAGCGGGAGTTCGACAGATACGCAGTATTTT; CDR3aa: CASSLALASGSSTDTQYF
v_gene: TRBV28; j_gene: TRBJ1-3; d_gene: .; abundance: .; CDR3nt: TGTGCCAGCAGCCCCTGGGGGAAAAACTCTGGAAACACCATATATTTT; CDR3aa: CASSPWGKNSGNTIYF
v_gene: TRBV11-3; j_gene: TRBJ2-7; d_gene: .; abundance: .; CDR3nt: TGTGCCAGCAGCTTGCCCGGCTCCTACGAGCAGTACTTC; CDR3aa: CASSLPGSYEQYF
v_gene: TRBV19; j_gene: TRBJ1-2; d_gene: .; abundance: .; CDR3nt: TGTGCCAGTAGTCCTACACTAGTCGACGGCTACACCTTC; CDR3aa: CASSPTLVDGYTF
v_gene: TRBV7-2; j_gene: TRBJ2-7; d_gene: .; abundance: .; CDR3nt: TGTGCCAGCAGCTTCGGGACCCTCGCCCACGAGCAGTACTTC; CDR3aa: CASSFGTLAHEQYF